Shown below are 4 T cell receptor beta chains from a single sample sequenced in a study of control samples from healthy donors and cancer patients. TCRdb keeps only in-frame clones here, not all; method: immunoSEQ multiplex PCR. The table has about 140,000 clones, more than 80% seen once. Sequenced input: blood. These receptors originate from a man aged 18 to 29 in good health.

This clone was counted only a few times. The chain is built from TRBV2 and TRBJ2-5, with D possibly being TRBD1 (6 bases). Germline V gene lookup returns CDR1 SNHLY and CDR2 FYNNEI. CDR3 size: 14 residues. Trimming stripped 8 bases from V and 4 bases from J, with 17 bases between. Here the CDR3 reads CASLKSGRGETQYF. The CDR3 DNA follows: TGTGCCAGCCTTAAATCGGGCAGGGGAGAGACCCAGTACTTC.

The rearrangement links TRBV6-5 to TRBJ2-7; the D gene is possibly TRBD2 (6 bases). Germline V gives CDR1 MNHEY, CDR2 SVGAGI. V shed 2 bases and J shed 2 bases, with 13 bases lying between them. The CDR3 is 15 amino acids. This CDR3 reads CASSYDGGETYEQYF. In nucleotides, the CDR3 is TGTGCCAGCAGTTACGACGGCGGGGAGACCTACGAGCAGTACTTC.

The CDR3 DNA sequence: TGTGCCAGTAAGTCGGGGTTTGGCGAAAAACTGTTTTTT. Its protein product is CASKSGFGEKLFF. The chain carries TRBV19 and TRBJ1-4, with D hard to call. There are 13 residues in the CDR3. In germline, CDR1 is LNHDA, CDR2 SQIVND (reference sequence). The germline V and J ends were trimmed by 7 bases and 8 bases, with 14 bases remaining between them.

This clone appeared once. V gene TRBV5-1 combines with J gene TRBJ2-7; tentatively, D is TRBD2 (5 bases). Trimming stripped 3 bases from V and 2 bases from J, with 12 bases between. CDR3 size: 14 residues. Germline loops: CDR1 SGHRS, CDR2 YFSETQ. Here the CDR3 reads CASSSGLGAYEQYF. CDR3 nucleotides: TGCGCCAGCAGCTCTGGACTGGGAGCCTACGAGCAGTACTTC.